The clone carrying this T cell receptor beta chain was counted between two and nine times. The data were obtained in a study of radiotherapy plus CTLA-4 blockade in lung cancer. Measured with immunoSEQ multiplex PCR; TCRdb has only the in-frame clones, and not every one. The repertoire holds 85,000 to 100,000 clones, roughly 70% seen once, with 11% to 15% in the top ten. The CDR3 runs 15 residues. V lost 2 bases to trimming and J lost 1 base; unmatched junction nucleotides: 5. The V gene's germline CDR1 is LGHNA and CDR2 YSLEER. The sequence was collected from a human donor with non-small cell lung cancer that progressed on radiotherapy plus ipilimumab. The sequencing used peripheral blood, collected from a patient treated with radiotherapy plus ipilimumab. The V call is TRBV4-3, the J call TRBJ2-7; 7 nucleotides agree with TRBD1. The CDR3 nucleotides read TGCGCCAGCAGCCAATGGGACAGCACATCCTACGAGCAGTACTTC. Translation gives CASSQWDSTSYEQYF.